This T cell receptor beta chain was captured in a study of chemoradiotherapy in HPV16-positive cancers. Across the study: Two HPV16-positive patients' cells yielded candidate HPV-specific clones and common motifs.

Of note for this clone: Antigen specificity is unknown.

Over chemoradiotherapy, repertoires were sampled more than once. TCRdb keeps only in-frame clones here, not all; method: immunoSEQ multiplex PCR. The table lists approximately 10,000 clones, 78% of them singletons. General study results and limits: The functional HPV-specific definition rests on just a couple of HPV16-positive patients. Candidate HPV-specific clones and E7-related TCR motifs grew in tumor during treatment.

The CDR3 loop spans 13 amino acids. The germline V gene has CDR1 SGHDT and CDR2 YYEEEE. With V trimmed by 2 bases and J by 6 bases, 1 base remained unmatched. This sequence originates from a human donor with HPV-associated anogenital cancer. The chain links TRBV5-6 to TRBJ1-2; 10 bases are shared with TRBD1. The sample here was taken from a patient who underwent chemoradiotherapy. The CDR3 bases are TGTGCCAGCAGCTTCGGGACAGGGGATGGCTACACCTTC. It is translated as CASSFGTGDGYTF.